The 32 T cell receptor beta chains below come from one sample, sequenced in a study of T cells in tumors after PD-1 blockade. Data came from immunoSEQ multiplex PCR; TCRdb stores just in-frame clones and leaves some out. Of around 50,000 clones in the sample, roughly 80% were seen once. Source: PBMCs, taken before anti-PD-1 therapy. All receptors come from a human donor with advanced basal cell or squamous cell carcinoma (not recorded which).

The chain combines TRBV6-5 with TRBJ1-1; D is ambiguous. Germline V gene data show CDR1 as MNHEY and CDR2 as SVGAGI. V was trimmed by 0 bases and J by 0 bases, leaving 2 bases between them. This CDR3 has 13 residues. As DNA, the CDR3 is TGTGCCAGCAGTTACTCCCTGAACACTGAAGCTTTCTTT. It specifies CASSYSLNTEAFF.

This clone was observed a single time. The CDR3 region has the DNA TGCGCCAGCAGCCAGGGACAGGGGGTCGGGGAGTTCTTC. This encodes CASSQGQGVGEFF. This chain connects TRBV5-1 to TRBJ2-1; 11 nucleotides match TRBD1. The junction had 8 bases not matched to a gene; V was cut back by 4 bases and J by 14 bases. Germline CDR1 reads SGHRS; CDR2 reads YFSETQ. The CDR3 contains 13 residues.

The gene calls are TRBV7-2 and TRBJ2-4; D may be TRBD1 (7 bases). V lost 0 bases to trimming and J lost 6 bases, with 15 bases between them. In germline, CDR1 is SGHTA, CDR2 FQGNSA. CDR3 length equals 16 residues. The CDR3 spells CASSLAGPGGRNIQYF. CDR3 sequence (DNA): TGTGCCAGCAGCTTAGCGGGCCCAGGGGGGCGAAACATTCAGTACTTC.

In its sample, this clone was seen once. This rearrangement joins TRBV5-1 to TRBJ2-1, with 12 bases lining up with TRBD2. This CDR3 spans 19 amino acids. With 4 bases clipped from V and 4 bases from J, the junction kept 15 bases outside the gene matches. Germline CDR1 reads SGHRS; CDR2 reads YFSETQ. The CDR3 loop reads CASSHRGLAGGFLYNEQFF. As DNA, the CDR3 is TGCGCCAGCAGCCATCGGGGGCTAGCGGGAGGGTTTTTGTACAATGAGCAGTTCTTC. Based on the CDR3 plus reference TRBV5-1 and TRBJ2-1, the full variable domain is KAGVTQTPRYLIKTRGQQVTLSCSPISGHRSVSWYQQTPGQGLQFLFEYFSETQRNKGNFPGRFSGRQFSNSRSEMNVSTLELGDSALYLCASSHRGLAGGFLYNEQFFGPGTRLTVL.

This clone has just one count. This sequence joins TRBV27 and TRBJ2-3; the match to TRBD1 covers 7 bases. The trim removed 5 bases at V and 2 bases at J, leaving 4 bases unmatched. Germline values: CDR1 MNHEY, CDR2 SMNVEV (reference sequence). The CDR3 contains 14 residues. CDR3 in amino acids: CASSRDSFTDTQYF. CDR3 DNA sequence: TGTGCCAGCAGTAGGGACAGCTTCACAGATACGCAGTATTTT.

The chain is built from TRBV3-1 (or the pseudogene TRBV3-2) and TRBJ1-3, with 7 nucleotides matching TRBD1. V shed 5 bases and J 3 bases; nucleotides not matched to a gene: 4. The V gene's germline CDR1 is LGHDT and CDR2 YNNKEL (reference sequence). This CDR3 has 14 amino acids. The CDR3 region is CASSYWDSGNTIYF. The CDR3 coding sequence is TGTGCCAGCAGCTACTGGGACAGTGGAAACACCATATATTTT.

This clone has a handful of counts. Different DNA sequences within this sample yield the same CDR3. The chain carries TRBV11-3 and TRBJ2-1; D is ambiguous. This CDR3 spans 14 amino acids. Per germline, CDR1 SGHNT and CDR2 YENEEA. V lost 10 bases to trimming and J lost 0 bases, with 13 bases between them. The DNA of the CDR3 is TGTGCCACCAAACCGGGCGGCTCCTACAATGAGCAGTTCTTC. Translation: CATKPGGSYNEQFF.

The J gene is TRBJ2-5, the V gene TRBV28; D remains unclear. CDR1 MDHEN and CDR2 SYDVKM come from the germline V gene. CDR3 length: 10 residues. With 8 bases removed from V and 4 bases from J, the gap between germline ends came to 5 bases. CDR3 sequence reads: CASARETQYF. CDR3 sequence (DNA): TGTGCCAGCGCAAGAGAGACCCAGTACTTC.

This sequence joins TRBV29-1 and TRBJ1-2; D call uncertain. The CDR3 consists of 14 residues. In germline, CDR1 is SQVTM, CDR2 ANQGSEA. The V and J ends lost 0 bases and 0 bases respectively, with 8 bases between them. This CDR3 reads CSVEELQANYGYTF. The CDR3 nucleotides read TGCAGCGTTGAAGAACTTCAAGCTAACTATGGCTACACCTTC.

As regards this clone: A far larger clone differs by one base, so this is likely a read error. The V and J genes are TRBV5-8 and TRBJ2-5; possible D gene TRBD2, 5 bases. Trimming removed 0 bases from V and 4 bases from J, with 16 bases in between. The CDR3 has 16 amino acids. Germline CDR1 is SGHTS and CDR2 is YDEGEE. Here the CDR3 DNA reads TGTGCCAGCAGCTTGGGGTCATGGGGTGGGAGAGAGACCCAGTACTTC. Protein: CASSLGSWGGRETQYF.

The gene calls are TRBV11-3 and TRBJ2-1; 10 positions match TRBD2. There are 16 residues in the CDR3. The V gene end was trimmed by 4 bases and the J gene end by 0 bases; junction bases not matched to a gene: 3. CDR1 and CDR2 from the germline V gene are SGHNT and YENEEA. The CDR3 is CASSSRTSGSYNEQFF. CDR3 DNA: TGTGCCAGCAGCTCTCGGACTAGCGGCTCCTACAATGAGCAGTTCTTC.

V usage is TRBV6-5 and J usage is TRBJ1-6; no definite D call. The CDR3 is 13 amino acids. In germline, CDR1 is MNHEY, CDR2 SVGAGI. V lost 9 bases to trimming and J lost 9 bases, with 15 bases between them. This CDR3 is CASCGEVGSPLHF. Written as DNA, the CDR3 is TGTGCCAGTTGTGGGGAGGTGGGTTCACCCCTCCACTTT.

The chain links TRBV5-1 to TRBJ2-1, with D perhaps being TRBD1 or TRBD2 (5 bases each). Germline lookup yields CDR1 SGHRS and CDR2 YFSETQ. V dropped 1 base and J dropped 3 bases, with 14 bases sitting between them. This CDR3 has 16 amino acids. The CDR3 DNA sequence: TGCGCCAGCAGCTTGACCGGGGCCGAGGGCTACAATGAGCAGTTCTTC. Protein product: CASSLTGAEGYNEQFF.

The rearrangement links TRBV29-1 to TRBJ1-2; D may be TRBD1 (6 bases). The CDR3 runs to 13 residues. The germline V gene has CDR1 SQVTM and CDR2 ANQGSEA. V lost 7 bases, J lost 7 bases, and 19 bases lay in between. The CDR3 protein is CSETQGLRSGYTF. The CDR3 nucleotides read TGCAGCGAGACACAGGGCTTGCGAAGTGGCTACACCTTC.

The chain recombines TRBV6-4 with TRBJ2-7; D possibly corresponds to TRBD1 (6 bases). V lost 3 bases to trimming and J lost 6 bases, with 12 bases between them. This CDR3 contains 13 residues. CDR1 is MRHNA and CDR2 is SNTAGT in the germline V gene. This CDR3 is CASSEATGTEQYF. The CDR3, as DNA: TGTGCCAGCAGTGAAGCAACAGGGACCGAGCAGTACTTC.

V and J are TRBV19 and TRBJ2-1; tentatively, D is TRBD1 (6 bases). This CDR3 spans 12 amino acids. Trimming took off 3 bases at V and 15 bases at J, with 15 bases between the two ends. Germline CDR1 and CDR2: LNHDA and SQIVND (reference sequence). CDR3 sequence reads: CASSIQGLYPFF. The CDR3 DNA reads TGTGCCAGTAGTATCCAGGGGCTTTACCCGTTCTTC.

The J gene is TRBJ1-1, the V gene TRBV27; the D is unclear. This CDR3 has 15 amino acids. CDR1 is MNHEY, CDR2 SMNVEV, per germline (reference sequence). V lost 6 bases and J lost 1, with 15 bases in between. The CDR3 coding sequence is TGTGCCAGCAGGGGTATACTAGGACCGAACACTGAAGCTTTCTTT. Translating gives CASRGILGPNTEAFF.

J is TRBJ2-3 and V is TRBV6-5; 7 bases map to TRBD2. The V and J ends lost 4 bases and 1 base, in that order; junction bases with no gene match: 5. Per the germline V gene, CDR1 is MNHEY and CDR2 is SVGAGI. The CDR3 runs to 15 residues. The CDR3 region has the DNA TGTGCCAGCAGTTTGGTGGCGGGGGGCACAGATACGCAGTATTTT. Residues: CASSLVAGGTDTQYF.

This clone came up a few times. CDR3 in DNA: TGTGCCAGCGGAGACGGAGAGCAGTTCTTC. This encodes CASGDGEQFF. The rearrangement links TRBV2 to TRBJ2-1, with D hard to call. The CDR3 contains 10 residues. Trimming left V 8 bases short and J 10 bases short, with 9 bases between. In germline, CDR1 is SNHLY, CDR2 FYNNEI.

On this clone: Germline and junction disagree at one end, which may indicate a read error. This chain links TRBV7-9 with TRBJ2-5, with 10 bases identical to TRBD2. The CDR3 has 15 residues. The V gene's germline CDR1 is SEHNR and CDR2 FQNEAQ (reference sequence). The CDR3, as DNA: TGTGCCAGCAGTCACCGGACTAGCGGCCAAGAGGCCCAGTACTTC. It encodes CASSHRTSGQEAQYF.

The chain links TRBV18 to TRBJ2-1; 10 bases are a match to TRBD2. With 0 bases clipped from V and 7 bases from J, the junction kept 3 bases outside the gene matches. Germline loops: CDR1 KGHSH, CDR2 LQKENI. This CDR3 has 15 residues. The DNA of the CDR3 is TGTGCCAGCTCACCACCGGGACTAGCGACAAATGAGCAGTTCTTC. Translation gives CASSPPGLATNEQFF.

The chain is built from TRBV2 and TRBJ1-1; no firm D call. CDR3 length: 13 residues. V was shortened by 5 bases and J by 6 bases, with 13 bases between the two germline ends. Per germline, CDR1 SNHLY and CDR2 FYNNEI. The CDR3 protein is CASSQRAGAEAFF. The DNA for the CDR3 is TGTGCCAGCAGTCAACGGGCGGGTGCTGAAGCTTTCTTT.

The chain joins TRBV12-3 or TRBV12-4 to TRBJ2-3; D is perhaps TRBD2 (6 bases). Trimming stripped 8 bases from V and 2 bases from J, with 11 bases between. CDR3 length: 13 residues. CDR3 in DNA: TGTGCCAGCGCGGGACTCCTCACAGATACGCAGTATTTT. Protein: CASAGLLTDTQYF.

The rearrangement joins TRBV3-1 (or the pseudogene TRBV3-2) to TRBJ1-4, with 8 bases identical to TRBD1. In germline, CDR1 is LGHDT, CDR2 YNNKEL (reference sequence). This CDR3 spans 17 amino acids. V lost 5 bases and J lost 3; bases outside the gene matches: 11. The CDR3 is CASSLTTGDGSNEKLFF. Here the CDR3 DNA reads TGTGCCAGCAGCTTGACGACAGGGGATGGCTCTAATGAAAAACTGTTTTTT.

This clone was observed a single time. The chain joins TRBV19 to TRBJ2-1; no definite D call. Trimming left V 3 bases short and J 3 bases short, with 6 bases between. The germline V gene encodes CDR1 LNHDA and CDR2 SQIVND (reference sequence). CDR3 length: 13 residues. The CDR3 nucleotides read TGTGCCAGTAGTATCTGGGACTACAATGAGCAGTTCTTC. This encodes CASSIWDYNEQFF.

The chain carries TRBV29-1 and TRBJ2-1; D is perhaps TRBD1 (6 bases). The ends were cut back, 1 base at V and 4 bases at J, with 17 bases in the middle. The germline V gene encodes CDR1 SQVTM and CDR2 ANQGSEA. The CDR3 consists of 16 residues. CDR3 sequence reads: CSVEGETGSNYNEQFF. CDR3 coding DNA: TGCAGCGTTGAAGGTGAAACAGGGAGTAATTACAATGAGCAGTTCTTC.

J is TRBJ2-7 and V is TRBV6-6, with D perhaps given as TRBD1 or TRBD2 (5 bases each). Germline V CDR1 and CDR2: MNHNY, SVGAGI (reference sequence). Trimming cost V 5 bases and J 3 bases, with 17 bases left between them. The CDR3 runs 15 residues. The CDR3 reads CASSPSSGAHYEQYF. CDR3 DNA sequence: TGTGCCAGCAGTCCTTCTTCCGGGGCCCACTACGAGCAGTACTTC.

This rearrangement joins TRBV7-9 to TRBJ2-7; maybe TRBD1 (7 bases). V was trimmed by 5 bases and J by 2 bases, leaving 22 bases between them. The CDR3 totals 17 residues. The germline V gene encodes CDR1 SEHNR and CDR2 FQNEAQ (reference sequence). CDR3 in amino acids: CASSQALGGQRPYEQYF. The CDR3 DNA reads as TGTGCCAGCAGCCAAGCACTGGGGGGACAGAGACCCTACGAGCAGTACTTC.

CDR3 DNA sequence: TGTGCCACGCACCAGGGAGACTTCGGCACTGAAGCTTTCTTT. Translation: CATHQGDFGTEAFF. V gene TRBV2 combines with J gene TRBJ1-1; D perhaps matches TRBD1 (5 bases). CDR3 size: 14 residues. Germline V gives CDR1 SNHLY, CDR2 FYNNEI. Trimming removed 10 bases at V and 4 bases at J, with 19 bases between.

The rearrangement links TRBV4-1 to TRBJ2-3, with 7 bases fitting TRBD2. Trimming removed 1 base from V and 0 bases from J; junction bases left unmatched: 4. Germline CDR1 reads MGHRA; CDR2 reads YSYEKL. This CDR3 contains 16 residues. Written as DNA, the CDR3 is TGCGCCAGCAGCCAAGGGGCGGGAGTGAGCACAGATACGCAGTATTTT. It codes for CASSQGAGVSTDTQYF.

The chain carries TRBV20-1 and TRBJ2-7, with TRBD2 as a possible D gene (6 bases). V shed 5 bases and J shed 6 bases, with 11 bases lying between them. This CDR3 has 11 residues. Germline V gives CDR1 DFQATT, CDR2 SNEGSKA (reference sequence). CDR3 sequence: CSALLEGEQYF. The CDR3 DNA is TGCAGTGCTCTCCTGGAGGGCGAGCAGTACTTC.

In this sample, this clone is medium-sized. The chain combines TRBV18 with TRBJ1-1, with D perhaps TRBD1 (5 bases). This CDR3 comprises 15 residues. V was shortened by 0 bases and J by 1 base, with 9 bases between the two germline ends. Germline-derived CDR1 and CDR2 are KGHSH and LQKENI. The CDR3 here is CASSPPEGTNTEAFF. The CDR3 DNA reads TGTGCCAGCTCACCACCGGAGGGGACGAACACTGAAGCTTTCTTT.